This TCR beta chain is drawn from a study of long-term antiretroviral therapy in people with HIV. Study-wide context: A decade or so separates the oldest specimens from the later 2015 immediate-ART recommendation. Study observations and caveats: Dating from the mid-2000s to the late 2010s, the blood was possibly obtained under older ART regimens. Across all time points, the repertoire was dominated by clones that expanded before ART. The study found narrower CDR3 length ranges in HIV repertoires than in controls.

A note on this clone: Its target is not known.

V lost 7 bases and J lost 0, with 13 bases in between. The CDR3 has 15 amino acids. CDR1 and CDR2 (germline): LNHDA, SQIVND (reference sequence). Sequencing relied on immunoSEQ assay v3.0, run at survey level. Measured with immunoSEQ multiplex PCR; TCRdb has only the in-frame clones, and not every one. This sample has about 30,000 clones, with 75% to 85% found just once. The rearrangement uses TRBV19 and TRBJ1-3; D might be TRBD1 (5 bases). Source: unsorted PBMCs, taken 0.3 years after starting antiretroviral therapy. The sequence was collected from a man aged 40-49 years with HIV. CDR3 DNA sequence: TGTGCCAGTACCCCCGGGGGGAGCTCTGGAAACACCATATATTTT. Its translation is CASTPGGSSGNTIYF. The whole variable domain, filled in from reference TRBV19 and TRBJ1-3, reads DGGITQSPKYLFRKEGQNVTLSCEQNLNHDAMYWYRQDPGQGLRLIYYSQIVNDFQKGDIAEGYSVSREKKESFPLTVTSAQKNPTAFYLCASTPGGSSGNTIYFGEGSWLTVV.